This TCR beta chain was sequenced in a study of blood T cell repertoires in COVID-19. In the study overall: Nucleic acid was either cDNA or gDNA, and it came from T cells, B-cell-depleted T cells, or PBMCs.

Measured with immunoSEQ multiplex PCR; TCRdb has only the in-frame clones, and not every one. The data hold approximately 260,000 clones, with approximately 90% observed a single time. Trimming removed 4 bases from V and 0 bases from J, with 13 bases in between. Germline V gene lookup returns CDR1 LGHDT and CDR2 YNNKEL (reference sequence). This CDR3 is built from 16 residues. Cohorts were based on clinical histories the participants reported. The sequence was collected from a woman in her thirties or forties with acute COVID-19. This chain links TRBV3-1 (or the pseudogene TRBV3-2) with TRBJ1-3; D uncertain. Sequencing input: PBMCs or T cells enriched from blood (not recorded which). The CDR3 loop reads CASSPSPQSSGNTIYF. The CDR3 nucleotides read TGTGCCAGCAGCCCCTCCCCACAGAGCTCTGGAAACACCATATATTTT.